What follows are 18 T cell receptor beta chains derived from one specimen sequenced in a study of sequential checkpoint blockade in melanoma. Sample treatment: randomized to nivolumab then ipilimumab (arm A) or the reverse (arm B). Repertoires were generated with immunoSEQ multiplex PCR, while TCRdb's copy carries only in-frame clones and drops some. Among under 20,000 clones listed, around 72% were seen once. Sequencing used tumor tissue (inferred from file names), obtained from a patient given nivolumab and ipilimumab in sequence. These TCRs come from a human donor with melanoma.

The chain has TRBV1 and TRBJ2-1; TRBD2 is the table's D call and was not checked against the DNA. TRBV1 is annotated as a pseudogene. The CDR3 runs 17 residues. The CDR3 loop is CASSQVPGLAIPYEQFF. CDR3 nucleotide sequence: TGCGCCAGCAGCCAGGTGCCGGGACTAGCTATTCCCTATGAGCAGTTCTTC.

The chain employs TRBV18 and TRBJ2-5; a possible D gene is TRBD1 (7 bases). The CDR3 runs to 15 residues. CDR1 is KGHSH, CDR2 LQKENI, per germline. The ends were cut back, 2 bases at V and 10 bases at J, with 20 bases in the middle. CDR3 in DNA: TGTGCCAGCTCACCATTAGACAGGGTGGGACTTATCCAGTACTTC. Encoded protein: CASSPLDRVGLIQYF.

The chain is built from TRBV19 and TRBJ1-2; 9 bases agree with TRBD1. The germline gives CDR1 LNHDA, CDR2 SQIVND (reference sequence). V lost 6 bases, J lost 7 bases, and 9 bases stayed unmatched. This CDR3 has 14 amino acids. The CDR3 sequence is CASSPNRGLRGYTF. As DNA, the CDR3 is TGTGCCAGTAGCCCCAACAGGGGGCTCCGTGGCTACACCTTC.

The chain joins TRBV28 to TRBJ1-2; unclear D gene. The CDR3 consists of 15 residues. The germline gives CDR1 MDHEN, CDR2 SYDVKM. With 5 bases removed from V and 3 bases from J, the gap between germline ends came to 16 bases. CDR3 nucleotides: TGTGCCAGCAGTCCAGAACGGGTAGAGGACTATGGCTACACCTTC. Encoded protein: CASSPERVEDYGYTF.

The chain recombines TRBV19 with TRBJ1-2, with 10 bases identical to TRBD1. Germline V gene lookup returns CDR1 LNHDA and CDR2 SQIVND (reference sequence). The CDR3 spans 16 residues. J gave up 2 bases and V 7 bases, and 10 bases lay outside the gene matches. CDR3 nucleotides: TGTGCCAGTAAGAGGAGGGGACAGGGGCAAAACTATGGCTACACCTTC. This gives the protein CASKRRGQGQNYGYTF. Full variable domain (remainder filled in from reference TRBV19 and TRBJ1-2): DGGITQSPKYLFRKEGQNVTLSCEQNLNHDAMYWYRQDPGQGLRLIYYSQIVNDFQKGDIAEGYSVSREKKESFPLTVTSAQKNPTAFYLCASKRRGQGQNYGYTFGSGTRLTVV.

J is TRBJ1-5 and V is TRBV28, with a tentative D call TRBD1 (5 bases). CDR1 and CDR2 from the germline V gene are MDHEN and SYDVKM. The CDR3 sequence is 14 residues long. Trimming removed 6 bases at V and 7 bases at J, with 16 bases between. The CDR3 is CASRPPGVKQPQHF. CDR3 DNA: TGTGCCAGCAGGCCCCCGGGGGTTAAACAGCCCCAGCATTTT.

This clone was detected only once. The rearrangement links TRBV18 to TRBJ1-5; 7 bases match TRBD1. The germline gives CDR1 KGHSH, CDR2 LQKENI. With V trimmed by 3 bases and J by 7 bases, 12 bases remained unmatched. This CDR3 comprises 16 residues. The CDR3 reads CASSPDSDRSRQPQHF. The CDR3 DNA sequence: TGTGCCAGCTCACCTGACTCGGACAGGTCCAGACAGCCCCAGCATTTT.

V gene TRBV30 combines with J gene TRBJ1-3; D is undetermined. The CDR3 is 15 amino acids. V lost 0 bases and J 2 bases, leaving 11 bases between the germline ends. Germline loops: CDR1 GTSNPN, CDR2 SVGIG (reference sequence). The CDR3 loop reads CAWSVLRDPGNTIYF. The CDR3, as DNA: TGTGCCTGGAGTGTTCTGAGGGATCCTGGAAACACCATATATTTT.

The V call is TRBV19, the J call TRBJ1-4; D remains ambiguous. Germline CDR1 reads LNHDA; CDR2 reads SQIVND (reference sequence). Trimming removed 1 base from V and 8 bases from J, with 11 bases in between. This CDR3 contains 14 residues. For the CDR3, the DNA is TGTGCCAGTAGTATAGGGCACCCGGGGGAAAAACTGTTTTTT. Amino acid sequence: CASSIGHPGEKLFF.

The V gene is TRBV6-8, the J gene TRBJ1-1; D possibly corresponds to TRBD1 (6 bases). CDR1 and CDR2 (germline): MNHGY, SAAAGT. The V end lost 6 bases, the J end lost 1 base, and 9 bases lay between the germline ends. This CDR3 region has 13 residues. CDR3 nucleotides: TGTGCCAGCAGGCTGGACAGGAACACTGAAGCTTTCTTT. Its translation is CASRLDRNTEAFF.

The rearrangement joins TRBV19 to TRBJ1-4; D is uncertain. Between the trimmed V and J ends, which lost 6 bases and 0 bases, there was a span of 17 bases. The CDR3 has 17 residues. Germline V CDR1 and CDR2: LNHDA, SQIVND (reference sequence). CDR3 nucleotide sequence: TGTGCCAGTAGGCCAATGGGCGGGTGGGCAACTAATGAAAAACTGTTTTTT. Translating it yields CASRPMGGWATNEKLFF.

The chain couples TRBV4-1 to TRBJ1-5, with 8 bases identical to TRBD1. Germline lookup yields CDR1 MGHRA and CDR2 YSYEKL. V lost 2 bases, J lost 5 bases, and 8 bases stayed unmatched. The CDR3 consists of 16 residues. The CDR3 loop is CASSQKGTGRDQPQHF. The CDR3 DNA follows: TGCGCCAGCAGCCAAAAGGGGACAGGCCGGGATCAGCCCCAGCATTTT.

The chain has TRBV7-2 and TRBJ1-1; TRBD1 is a possible D gene (5 bases). The CDR3 extends over 13 amino acids. The V gene lost 2 bases and the J gene lost 8 bases, with 12 bases spanning the gap. The germline V gene encodes CDR1 SGHTA and CDR2 FQGNSA. CDR3 loop: CASSLNRGSEAFF. The CDR3 region has the DNA TGTGCCAGCAGCTTAAATCGGGGCTCCGAAGCTTTCTTT.

In its sample, this clone ranks as medium-sized (0.01 to 0.1%). This chain joins TRBV11-3 and TRBJ2-1; 7 positions agree with TRBD2. V dropped 0 bases and J dropped 5; count of bases not matched to a gene: 7. There are 16 residues in the CDR3. Germline V gene sequence: CDR1 SGHNT, CDR2 YENEEA. The CDR3 is CASSLDSVGGDNEQFF. The CDR3 DNA sequence: TGTGCCAGCAGCTTAGATTCGGTGGGAGGGGACAATGAGCAGTTCTTC.

The J gene is TRBJ1-2, the V gene TRBV5-1; possibly TRBD1 for D (5 bases). Germline-derived CDR1 and CDR2 are SGHRS and YFSETQ. V lost 2 bases and J lost 5, with 19 bases in between. This CDR3 is 16 amino acids long. CDR3 nucleotide sequence: TGCGCCAGCAGCTTAACCACGGGGCAGGGAATTTATGGCTACACCTTC. Translation: CASSLTTGQGIYGYTF.

This chain connects TRBV19 to TRBJ1-5; 8 bases map to TRBD1. Germline CDR1 is LNHDA and CDR2 is SQIVND (reference sequence). The junction had 6 bases not matched to a gene; V was cut back by 7 bases and J by 4 bases. CDR3 length: 14 amino acids. The CDR3 region has the DNA TGTGCCAGTACCGCGCGGACAGGGAATCAGCCCCAGCATTTT. Residues: CASTARTGNQPQHF.

CDR3 nucleotide sequence: TGTGCCAGCAGCCGACAGGGTTCGAATGAAAAACTGTTTTTT. Encoded protein: CASSRQGSNEKLFF. The chain recombines TRBV7-6 with TRBJ1-4, with TRBD1 matching 7 bases. With 5 bases clipped from V and 5 bases from J, the junction kept 5 bases outside the gene matches. The CDR3 runs to 14 residues. Germline V gene data show CDR1 as SGHVS and CDR2 as FNYEAQ.

J is TRBJ1-5 and V is TRBV1; the table calls TRBD1, which could not be checked here. TRBV1 is tagged as a pseudogene. The CDR3 extends over 14 amino acids. The CDR3 loop reads CASSRGTGDQPQHF. The CDR3 DNA is TGCGCCAGCAGCCGTGGGACAGGGGATCAGCCCCAGCATTTT.